This TCR beta chain was obtained from a study of blood T cell repertoires in COVID-19. Across the whole study: COVID-19 samples, acute and convalescent, were from the United States, Italy and Spain. Sources were T cells, B-cell-depleted T cells, or PBMCs; the material itself was cDNA or gDNA.

Original processing notes: Scientists estimated how many nucleated cells there were by amplifying reference gene primers. The protocol was immunoSEQ multiplex PCR, while the TCRdb copy is restricted to in-frame clones and leaves out a portion. V and J calls and clone size are those listed in that table; D and trimming were worked out from the DNA. The table has roughly 64,000 clones, about nine tenths seen once. The CDR3 covers 12 residues. Looked up from germline, CDR1 is LNHDA and CDR2 is SQIVND (reference sequence). V lost 7 bases and J lost 4, with 10 bases in between. This sequence originates from a man in his fifties with active COVID-19. Sequenced: peripheral blood. The chain employs TRBV19 and TRBJ1-1; unclear D gene. CDR3 sequence: CASNTLATEAFF. The CDR3 DNA sequence: TGTGCCAGTAACACCTTGGCCACTGAAGCTTTCTTT.